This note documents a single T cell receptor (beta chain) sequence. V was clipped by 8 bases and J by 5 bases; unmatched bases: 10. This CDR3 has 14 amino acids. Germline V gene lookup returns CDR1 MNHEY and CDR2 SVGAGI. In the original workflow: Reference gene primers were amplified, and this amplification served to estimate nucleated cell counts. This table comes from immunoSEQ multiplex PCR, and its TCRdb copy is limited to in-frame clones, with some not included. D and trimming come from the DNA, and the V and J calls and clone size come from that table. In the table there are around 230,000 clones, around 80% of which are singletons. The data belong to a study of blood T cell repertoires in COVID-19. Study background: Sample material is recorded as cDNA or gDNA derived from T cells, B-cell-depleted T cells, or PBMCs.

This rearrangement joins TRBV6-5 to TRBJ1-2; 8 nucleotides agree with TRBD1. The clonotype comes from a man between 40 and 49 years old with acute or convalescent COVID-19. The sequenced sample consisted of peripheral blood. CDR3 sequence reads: CASASDRGGYGYTF. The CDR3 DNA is TGTGCCAGCGCTTCCGACAGGGGAGGGTATGGCTACACCTTC.